This T cell receptor (beta chain) was recovered during a study of shared clonotypes between healthy human individuals. About the research overall: CD4 naive and memory got three plates each, CD8 naive two, CD8 memory one.

The V gene lost 5 bases and the J gene lost 0 bases, with 11 bases spanning the gap. The CDR3 contains 15 residues. CDR1 and CDR2 from the germline V gene are MNHEY and SVGAGI. Worth noting for this clone: Its antigen is not identified.

Study-wide results and caveats: Rarefaction showed sorted-subset sequencing was incomplete despite large depth. Richness estimates generally favored naive over memory subsets.

The table came from immunoSEQ multiplex PCR; TCRdb's copy has only in-frame clones and leaves some out. Of around 1.6 million clones in the sample, 95% to 99% were seen once. CD4+ cells were split into CD45RA+ naive and CD45RA-negative memory subsets. This sequence originates from a young man in good health. The specimen was naive CD4+ T cells sorted from blood. Sample subset: CD45RA+ positively selected. The chain joins TRBV6-5 to TRBJ1-3, with a tentative D call TRBD1 (5 bases). CDR3: CASSLRDSSGNTIYF. In nucleotides, the CDR3 is TGTGCCAGCAGTCTACGGGACTCCTCTGGAAACACCATATATTTT.